The clone carrying this T cell receptor beta chain has more than one count but fewer than ten. Via MiXCR, TCRdb re-called the 5' RACE reads, giving one row per CDR3 protein. Here the sample spans about 660,000 distinct CDR3 sequences, 8.5% to 9.5% being singletons. This sample is drawn from a study of identical twins. Per the germline V gene, CDR1 is LGHNA and CDR2 is YNFKEQ. Trimming left V 5 bases short and J 5 bases short, with 15 bases between. The length of the CDR3 is 14 residues. This sample also appeared in a second study, on yellow fever vaccine responses in identical twins. That work adds: Twins' vaccine T cell response reportedly gave the appearance of partial convergence and partial personalization.

This sequence originates from a woman between 18 and 29 years old in good health. Sample: PBMCs. This chain joins TRBV4-2 and TRBJ2-5; D possibly corresponds to TRBD2 (5 bases). The chain's CDR3 is CASSSSVEEETQYF. The DNA of the CDR3 is TGTGCCAGCAGCTCATCGGTGGAGGAGGAGACCCAGTACTTC.